Included here is one TCR beta chain sequence, with context. This entry is derived from a study of CD8+ T cells in alopecia areata. The CDR3 covers 14 residues. V lost 4 bases to trimming and J lost 1 base, with 13 bases between them. Germline lookup yields CDR1 SQVTM and CDR2 ANQGSEA. Sequencing used cDNA as its template, made by extracting RNA and reverse transcribing it. Here immunoSEQ multiplex PCR was the method, and the copy in TCRdb shows in-frame clones only, minus some. The sample holds 150,000 to 200,000 clones, approximately 65% seen once. The treatment here: oral pan-JAK inhibitor, 5-10 mg twice daily.

Sequenced material: CD4+ T cells sorted from blood, taken at week 4, from a patient treated with tofacitinib. The sequence was collected from a human donor with alopecia areata. This rearrangement joins TRBV29-1 to TRBJ2-5, with D possibly matching TRBD2 (5 bases). This CDR3 reads CSVGQRLLQETQYF. The DNA for the CDR3 is TGCAGCGTTGGGCAGCGACTACTCCAAGAGACCCAGTACTTC.